These 15 T cell receptor beta chains share one sample of origin, sequenced in a study of blood T cell repertoires in COVID-19. The method was immunoSEQ multiplex PCR; TCRdb's version includes in-frame clones alone and lacks a portion of them. The repertoire holds about 300,000 clones, with 87% as singletons. The specimen sequenced was PBMCs or T cells enriched from blood (not recorded which). All receptors derive from a woman younger than 45 who had recovered from COVID-19.

The chain combines TRBV4-1 with TRBJ1-3, with 7 bases that match TRBD1. CDR1 and CDR2 (germline): MGHRA, YSYEKL. V shed 9 bases, J shed 3 bases, and the junction held 11 bases outside the gene matches. This CDR3 spans 15 amino acids. CDR3 amino acids: CASSDRLWSGNTIYF. In nucleotides, the CDR3 is TGCGCCAGTTCGGACAGGCTGTGGAGTGGAAACACCATATATTTT.

The V and J genes are TRBV30 and TRBJ1-5; D unclear. The length of the CDR3 is 14 residues. V lost 0 bases, J lost 3 bases, and 9 bases lay in between. CDR1 and CDR2 from the germline V gene are GTSNPN and SVGIG (reference sequence). The CDR3 here is CAWSVHSTNQPQHF. The DNA of the CDR3 is TGTGCCTGGAGTGTACACAGCACCAATCAGCCCCAGCATTTT.

The V gene is TRBV7-6, the J gene TRBJ2-1; a possible D gene is TRBD2 (5 bases). Germline V gives CDR1 SGHVS, CDR2 FNYEAQ. This CDR3 is built from 14 residues. Trimming left V 1 base short and J 9 bases short, with 13 bases between. CDR3 sequence reads: CASSLVSGVSEQFF. The CDR3 nucleotides read TGTGCCAGCAGCTTAGTTTCCGGGGTATCTGAGCAGTTCTTC.

The chain joins TRBV3-1 (or the pseudogene TRBV3-2) to TRBJ1-2, with 10 bases identical to TRBD1. The CDR3 is 19 residues long. V shed 1 base and J 4 bases; nucleotides not matched to a gene: 15. In germline, CDR1 is LGHDT, CDR2 YNNKEL (reference sequence). In DNA, the CDR3 is TGTGCCAGCAGCCAAGTAAGCCGACAGGGGGCTAGTAGAAGCTATGGCTACACCTTC. Translating it yields CASSQVSRQGASRSYGYTF.

The chain uses TRBV5-1 and TRBJ1-6; D gene ambiguous. Trimming shortened V by 5 bases and J by 9 bases, and 12 bases separated the two germline ends. CDR1 and CDR2 from the germline V gene are SGHRS and YFSETQ. The length of the CDR3 is 13 residues. CDR3 coding DNA: TGCGCCAGCAGAGCGGGTCTGGGTTCACCCCTCCACTTT. It translates to CASRAGLGSPLHF.

The chain joins TRBV5-1 to TRBJ2-3; 7 bases fit TRBD2. The CDR3 has 14 amino acids. The germline V gene has CDR1 SGHRS and CDR2 YFSETQ. V shed 5 bases, J shed 4 bases, and the junction held 7 bases outside the gene matches. The CDR3 coding sequence is TGCGCCAGCAGGCAGCGGGGCGGGGCAGATACGCAGTATTTT. Translation gives CASRQRGGADTQYF.

V is TRBV5-6 and J is TRBJ1-4; TRBD1 matches 10 bases. Per germline, CDR1 SGHDT and CDR2 YYEEEE. The CDR3 runs to 14 residues. Germline trimming cut 4 bases from V and 7 bases from J; bases unmatched to any gene: 4. The CDR3: CASSRTGGIEKLFF. For the CDR3, the DNA is TGTGCCAGCAGCCGGACAGGGGGAATTGAAAAACTGTTTTTT.

This clone was seen a few times. The rearrangement links TRBV12-3 or TRBV12-4 to TRBJ1-2, with D possibly matching TRBD1 (5 bases). V was pared by 6 bases and J by 7 bases, with 12 bases between. The CDR3 is 12 residues long. The CDR3 sequence is CASSPGGAGYTF. As DNA, the CDR3 is TGTGCCAGCAGCCCGGGGGGAGCTGGCTACACCTTC.

The J gene is TRBJ2-7, the V gene TRBV19, with 13 bases lining up with TRBD2. This CDR3 has 14 residues. Trimming at V came to 6 bases and at J to 7 bases, leaving 6 bases not matched to a gene. The germline CDR1 and CDR2 sequences are LNHDA and SQIVND (reference sequence). DNA for the CDR3: TGTGCCAGTAGCGGGACTAGCGGGGTGGAAGAGCAGTACTTC. Its translation: CASSGTSGVEEQYF.

The DNA for the CDR3 is TGTGCCAGCAGCTTCAGGGCCATGAACATTCAGTACTTC. As protein: CASSFRAMNIQYF. This rearrangement joins TRBV5-5 to TRBJ2-4; a possible D gene is TRBD1 (5 bases). Trimming removed 2 bases from V and 7 bases from J, with 10 bases in between. The CDR3 spans 13 residues. Germline V lookup: CDR1 SGHKS, CDR2 YYEKEE (reference sequence).

The rearrangement links TRBV5-4 to TRBJ2-1; 9 nucleotides agree with TRBD1. V gave up 4 bases and J gave up 2 bases; unmatched junction bases: 10. Per germline, CDR1 SGHNT and CDR2 YYREEE (reference sequence). The CDR3 consists of 17 residues. The CDR3 spells CASSQGGTGITYNEQFF. In DNA form, the CDR3 reads TGTGCCAGCAGCCAGGGGGGGACAGGGATCACCTACAATGAGCAGTTCTTC.

The rearrangement joins TRBV30 to TRBJ1-5; D is possibly TRBD1 (5 bases). This CDR3 region has 16 residues. Trimming cost V 1 base and J 3 bases, with 16 bases left between them. The germline V gene has CDR1 GTSNPN and CDR2 SVGIG (reference sequence). The CDR3 spells CAWSALGQGNNQPQHF. CDR3 nucleotides: TGTGCCTGGAGTGCCCTGGGGCAGGGTAACAATCAGCCCCAGCATTTT.

This clone was seen a single time. This chain uses TRBV5-1 with TRBJ2-1; D may be TRBD2 (6 bases). From germline, CDR1 is SGHRS and CDR2 YFSETQ. The CDR3 covers 14 residues. Trimming removed 0 bases at V and 6 bases at J, with 10 bases between. The CDR3 region is CASSLVAGPNEQFF. The CDR3, as DNA: TGCGCCAGCAGCTTGGTGGCGGGACCCAATGAGCAGTTCTTC.

This clone was detected a few times. The V gene is TRBV7-8, the J gene TRBJ1-4; D possibly corresponds to TRBD1 (6 bases). The CDR3 consists of 16 residues. With 5 bases removed from V and 3 bases from J, the gap between germline ends came to 16 bases. Germline V gene lookup returns CDR1 SGHVS and CDR2 FQNEAQ. The CDR3 is CASSKNQGIANEKLFF. The DNA for the CDR3 is TGTGCCAGCAGCAAGAACCAGGGGATAGCTAATGAAAAACTGTTTTTT.

A note on this clone: Mismatch with germline at one junction end may stem from a read error. The chain combines TRBV20-1 with TRBJ1-2, with D perhaps matching TRBD1 (5 bases). In germline, CDR1 is DFQATT, CDR2 SNEGSKA (reference sequence). CDR3 length equals 11 residues. CDR3 coding DNA: TGCAGTGTTAGATCTCAGGGAGGCTACACCTTC. Protein: CSVRSQGGYTF.